This TCR beta chain was sequenced for a study of breast tumors, draining lymph nodes, adjacent tissues. Study-wide results and limits: Luminal-like breast cancer showed significantly higher tumor–nontumor repertoire similarity than basal-like. That most tumor T cells come from lymph nodes remained unproven. Tumor TCR diversity was below lymph nodes but above nontumor tissue.

Samples came from axillary lymph nodes draining the breast cancer. Comments on this clonotype: Its antigen is not identified.

Each CDR3 protein is one row after TCRdb ran MiXCR on the multiplex PCR reads. The sample lists fewer than 250,000 distinct CDR3 sequences, roughly 32% occurring once. In germline, CDR1 is SGDLS, CDR2 YYNGEE. The CDR3 is made up of 15 amino acids. J was trimmed by 6 bases and V by 3 bases; bases with no gene match: 4. The origin of this receptor is a female donor with breast cancer. Some clones in this sample may be carry-over from other donors' samples. The sample consisted of axillary lymph node tissue. The V gene is TRBV9, the J gene TRBJ2-2; 11 bases are shared with TRBD2. This CDR3 is CASSATSGTSGELFF. CDR3 nucleotide sequence: TGTGCCAGCAGCGCGACTAGCGGGACCTCCGGGGAGCTGTTTTTT.